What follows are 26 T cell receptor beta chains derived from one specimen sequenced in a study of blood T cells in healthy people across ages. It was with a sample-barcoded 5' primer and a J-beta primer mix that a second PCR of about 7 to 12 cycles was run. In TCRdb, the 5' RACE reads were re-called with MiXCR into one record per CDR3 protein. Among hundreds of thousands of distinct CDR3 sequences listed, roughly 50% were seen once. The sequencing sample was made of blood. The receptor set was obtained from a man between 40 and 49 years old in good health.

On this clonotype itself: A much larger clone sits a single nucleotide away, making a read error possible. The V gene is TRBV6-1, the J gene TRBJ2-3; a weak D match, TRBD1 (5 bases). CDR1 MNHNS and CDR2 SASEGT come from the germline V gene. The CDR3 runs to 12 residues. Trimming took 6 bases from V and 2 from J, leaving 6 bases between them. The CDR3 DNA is TGTGCCAGCAGGGACATCACAGATACGCAGTATTTT. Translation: CASRDITDTQYF.

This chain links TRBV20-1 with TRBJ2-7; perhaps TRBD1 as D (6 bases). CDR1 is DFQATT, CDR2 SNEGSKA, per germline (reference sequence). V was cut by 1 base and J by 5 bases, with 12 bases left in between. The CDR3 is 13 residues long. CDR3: CSARVQGRDEQYF. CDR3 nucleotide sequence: TGCAGTGCTAGAGTACAGGGAAGGGACGAGCAGTACTTC.

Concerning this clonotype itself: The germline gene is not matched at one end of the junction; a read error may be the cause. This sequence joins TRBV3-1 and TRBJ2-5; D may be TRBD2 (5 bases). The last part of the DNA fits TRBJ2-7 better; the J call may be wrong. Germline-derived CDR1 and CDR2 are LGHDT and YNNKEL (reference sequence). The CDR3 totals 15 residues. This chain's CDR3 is CAGSHPGDFTNEQYF. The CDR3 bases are TGTGCCGGCAGCCATCCCGGGGATTTTACGAACGAGCAGTACTTC.

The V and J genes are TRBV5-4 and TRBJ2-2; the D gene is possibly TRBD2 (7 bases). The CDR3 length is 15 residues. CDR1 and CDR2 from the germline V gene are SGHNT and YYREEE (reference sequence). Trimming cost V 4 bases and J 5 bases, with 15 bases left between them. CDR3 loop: CASSRGAGNTGELFF. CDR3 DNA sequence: TGTGCCAGCAGCCGGGGGGCAGGGAATACCGGGGAGCTGTTTTTT.

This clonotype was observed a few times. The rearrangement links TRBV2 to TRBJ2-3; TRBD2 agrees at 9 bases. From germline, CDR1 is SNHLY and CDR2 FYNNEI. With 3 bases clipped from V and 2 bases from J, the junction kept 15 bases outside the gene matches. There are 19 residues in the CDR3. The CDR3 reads CASSEGLALSKWLTDTQYF. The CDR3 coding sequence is TGTGCCAGCAGTGAGGGACTAGCCCTCTCCAAGTGGCTCACAGATACGCAGTATTTT.

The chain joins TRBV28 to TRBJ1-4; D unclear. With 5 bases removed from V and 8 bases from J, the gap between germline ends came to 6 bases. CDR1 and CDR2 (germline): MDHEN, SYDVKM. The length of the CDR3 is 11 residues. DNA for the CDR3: TGTGCCAGCAGTAGGACCGAAAAACTGTTTTTT. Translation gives CASSRTEKLFF.

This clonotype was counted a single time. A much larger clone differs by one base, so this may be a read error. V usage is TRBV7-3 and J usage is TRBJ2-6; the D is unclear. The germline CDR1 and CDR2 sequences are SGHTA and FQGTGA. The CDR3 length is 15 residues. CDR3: CGSSLFRSGANVLTF. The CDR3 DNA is TGTGGCAGCAGCTTATTCCGCTCTGGGGCCAACGTCCTGACTTTC.

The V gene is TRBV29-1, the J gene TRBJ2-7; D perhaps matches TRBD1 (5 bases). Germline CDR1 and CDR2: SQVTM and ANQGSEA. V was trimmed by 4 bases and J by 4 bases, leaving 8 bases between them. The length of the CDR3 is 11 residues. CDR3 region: CSVVQEYEQYF. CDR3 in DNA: TGCAGCGTTGTACAGGAATACGAGCAGTACTTC.

CDR3 bases: TGCGCCAGCAGCTTGTACGACAGTTTGGAGACCCAGTACTTC. Protein product: CASSLYDSLETQYF. J is TRBJ2-5 and V is TRBV5-1; D perhaps matches TRBD1 (5 bases). Trimming shortened V by 1 base and J by 5 bases, and 12 bases separated the two germline ends. Germline V gene lookup returns CDR1 SGHRS and CDR2 YFSETQ. This CDR3 is built from 14 residues.

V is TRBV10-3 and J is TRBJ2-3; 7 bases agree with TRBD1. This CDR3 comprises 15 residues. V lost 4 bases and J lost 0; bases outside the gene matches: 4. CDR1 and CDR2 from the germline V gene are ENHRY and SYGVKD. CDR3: CAISGDRSSTDTQYF. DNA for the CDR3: TGTGCCATCAGTGGGGACAGATCTAGCACAGATACGCAGTATTTT.

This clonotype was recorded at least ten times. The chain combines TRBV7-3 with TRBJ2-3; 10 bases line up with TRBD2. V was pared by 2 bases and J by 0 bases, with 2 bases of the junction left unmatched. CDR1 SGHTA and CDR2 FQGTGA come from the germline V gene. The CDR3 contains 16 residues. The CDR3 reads CASSLLAGGSTDTQYF. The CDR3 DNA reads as TGTGCCAGCAGCTTATTAGCGGGGGGTAGCACAGATACGCAGTATTTT.

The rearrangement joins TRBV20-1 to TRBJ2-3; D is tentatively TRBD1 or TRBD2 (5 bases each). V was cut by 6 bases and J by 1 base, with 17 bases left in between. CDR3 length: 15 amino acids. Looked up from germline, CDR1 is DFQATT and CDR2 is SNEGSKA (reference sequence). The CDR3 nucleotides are TGCAGTGCCCCCAAATTGAGGGGAGGCACAGATACGCAGTATTTT. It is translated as CSAPKLRGGTDTQYF.

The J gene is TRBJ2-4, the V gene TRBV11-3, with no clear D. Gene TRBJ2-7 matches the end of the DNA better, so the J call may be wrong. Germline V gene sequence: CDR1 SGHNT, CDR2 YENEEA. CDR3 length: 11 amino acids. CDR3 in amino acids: CASSFSREQYF. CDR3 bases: TGTGCCAGCAGCTTCTCCCGCGAGCAGTACTTC.

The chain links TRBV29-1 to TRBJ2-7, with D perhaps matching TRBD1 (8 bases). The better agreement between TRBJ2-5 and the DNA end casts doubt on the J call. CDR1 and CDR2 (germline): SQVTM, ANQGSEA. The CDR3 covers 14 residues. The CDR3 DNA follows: TGCAGCGTTTGTGTGGACAGGGAGGGAGAGACCCAGTACTTC. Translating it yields CSVCVDREGETQYF.

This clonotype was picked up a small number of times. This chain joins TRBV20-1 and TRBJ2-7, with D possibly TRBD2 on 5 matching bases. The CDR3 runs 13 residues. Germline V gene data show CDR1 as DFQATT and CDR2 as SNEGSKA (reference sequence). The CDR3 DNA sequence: TGCAGCGCTCCGCGGGCACCTTCCTACGAGCAGTACTTC. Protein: CSAPRAPSYEQYF.

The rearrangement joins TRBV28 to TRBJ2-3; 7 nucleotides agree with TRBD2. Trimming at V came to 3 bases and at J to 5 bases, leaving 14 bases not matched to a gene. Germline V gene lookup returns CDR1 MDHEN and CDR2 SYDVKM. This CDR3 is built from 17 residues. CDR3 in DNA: TGTGCCAGCAGTTTGGGCCCCGCGCGGGGGAAGGGAGATACGCAGTATTTT. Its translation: CASSLGPARGKGDTQYF.

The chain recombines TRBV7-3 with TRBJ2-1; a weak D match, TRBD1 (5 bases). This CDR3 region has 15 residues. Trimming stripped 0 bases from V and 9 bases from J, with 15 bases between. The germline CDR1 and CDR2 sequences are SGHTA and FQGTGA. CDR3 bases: TGTGCCAGCAGCTTAACGTTTCAGGGTTCGGGTGAGCAGTTCTTC. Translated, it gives CASSLTFQGSGEQFF.

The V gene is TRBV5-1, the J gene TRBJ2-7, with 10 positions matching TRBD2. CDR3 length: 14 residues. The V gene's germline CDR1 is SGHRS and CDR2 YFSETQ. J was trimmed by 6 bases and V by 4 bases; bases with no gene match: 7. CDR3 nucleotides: TGCGCCAGCAGCGTGGAACTAGCGGGAATCGAGCAGTACTTC. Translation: CASSVELAGIEQYF.

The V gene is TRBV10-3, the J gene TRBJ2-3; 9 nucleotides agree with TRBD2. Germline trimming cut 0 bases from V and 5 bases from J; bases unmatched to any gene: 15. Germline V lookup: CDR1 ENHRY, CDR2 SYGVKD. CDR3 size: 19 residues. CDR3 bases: TGTGCCATCAGTGAGTCCTTGCGGGGGGGCCGTCCTCTGGGAGATACGCAGTATTTT. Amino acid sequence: CAISESLRGGRPLGDTQYF.

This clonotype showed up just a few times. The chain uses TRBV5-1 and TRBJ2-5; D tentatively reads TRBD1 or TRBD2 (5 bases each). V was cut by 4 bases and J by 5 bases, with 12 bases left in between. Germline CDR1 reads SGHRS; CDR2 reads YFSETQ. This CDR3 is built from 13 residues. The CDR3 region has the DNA TGCGCCAGCAGCACCGGGGCCGACGAGACCCAGTACTTC. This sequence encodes CASSTGADETQYF.

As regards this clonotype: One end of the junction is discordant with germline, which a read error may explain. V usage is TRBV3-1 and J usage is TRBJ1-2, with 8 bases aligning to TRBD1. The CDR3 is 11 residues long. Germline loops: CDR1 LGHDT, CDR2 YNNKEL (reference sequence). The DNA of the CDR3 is TGTGCCATCCGGACAGGGAAAGGCTGCACCTTC. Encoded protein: CAIRTGKGCTF. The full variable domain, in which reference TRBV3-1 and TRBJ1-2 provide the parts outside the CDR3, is DTAVSQTPKYLVTQMGNDKSIKCEQNLGHDTMYWYKQDSKKFLKIMFSYNNKELIINETVPNRFSPKSPDKAHLNLHINSLELGDSAVYFCAIRTGKGCTFGSGTRLTVV.

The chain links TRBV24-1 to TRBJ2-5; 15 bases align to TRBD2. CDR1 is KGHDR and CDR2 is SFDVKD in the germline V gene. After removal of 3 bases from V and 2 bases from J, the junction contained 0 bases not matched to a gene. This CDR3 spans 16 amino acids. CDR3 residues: CATSDGTSGRQETQYF. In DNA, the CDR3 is TGTGCCACCAGTGATGGGACTAGCGGGAGGCAAGAGACCCAGTACTTC.

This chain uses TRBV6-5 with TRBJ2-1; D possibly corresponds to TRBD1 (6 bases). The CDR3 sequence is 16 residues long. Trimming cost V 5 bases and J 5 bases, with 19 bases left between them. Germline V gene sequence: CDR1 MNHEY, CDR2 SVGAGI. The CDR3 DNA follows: TGTGCCAGCAGTCTCCTGGGGGCGTTATTCGACAATGAGCAGTTCTTC. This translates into CASSLLGALFDNEQFF.

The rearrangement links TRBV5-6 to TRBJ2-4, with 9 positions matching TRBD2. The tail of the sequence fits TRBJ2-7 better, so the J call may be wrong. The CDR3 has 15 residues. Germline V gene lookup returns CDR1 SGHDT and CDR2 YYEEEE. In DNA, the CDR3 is TGTGCCAGCAGTTGGACTAGCGCTAAACCCTACGAGCAGTACTTC. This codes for CASSWTSAKPYEQYF.

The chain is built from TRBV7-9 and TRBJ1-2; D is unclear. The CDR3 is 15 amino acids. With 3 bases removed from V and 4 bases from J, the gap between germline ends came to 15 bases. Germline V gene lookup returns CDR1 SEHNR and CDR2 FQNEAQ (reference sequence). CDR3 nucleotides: TGTGCCAGCAGCTTGGGAAACGAAGGACTCTATGGCTACACCTTC. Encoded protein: CASSLGNEGLYGYTF.

The CDR3 DNA reads TGTGCCAGCAGTCGAGGACAGGGAGAGACCCAGTACTTC. Translating gives CASSRGQGETQYF. This sequence joins TRBV7-2 and TRBJ2-5; 8 positions agree with TRBD1. The CDR3 has 13 residues. The J segment lost 4 bases and the V segment lost 6 bases, leaving 4 bases of the junction unmatched. CDR1 is SGHTA, CDR2 FQGNSA, per germline.